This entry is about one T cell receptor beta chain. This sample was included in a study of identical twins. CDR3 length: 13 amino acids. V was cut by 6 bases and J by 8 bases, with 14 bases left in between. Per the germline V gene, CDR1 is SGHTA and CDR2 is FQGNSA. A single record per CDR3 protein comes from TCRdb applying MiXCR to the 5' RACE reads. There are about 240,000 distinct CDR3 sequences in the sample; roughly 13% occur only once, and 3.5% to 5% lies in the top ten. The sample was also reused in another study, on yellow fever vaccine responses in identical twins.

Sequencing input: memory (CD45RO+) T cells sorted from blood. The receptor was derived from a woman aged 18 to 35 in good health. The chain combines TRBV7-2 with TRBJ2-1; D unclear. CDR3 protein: CASSLRYGYEQFF. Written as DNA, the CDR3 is TGTGCCAGCAGTCTTAGGTATGGTTATGAGCAGTTCTTC.